These 20 T cell receptor beta chains came from one sample sequenced in a study of human T cells and chemical hapten exposure. In the library, unique molecular identifiers were attached to individual cDNA molecules. A single record per CDR3 protein comes from TCRdb applying MiXCR to the reads. The table has 1,500 to 2,000 distinct CDR3 sequences, approximately 57% seen once. Treatment defined: therapeutic diphenylcyclopropenone sensitization with weekly scalp DPC. Material: whole blood, obtained before DPC sensitization or 2, 6, or about 24 weeks after (not recorded which). These receptors were taken from an adult with alopecia areata. Some clones in this sample may be carry-over from other donors' samples. This table probably holds off-target reads from a library built for another chain.

Details on this clonotype: At one end, the junction sequence differs from germline, possibly due to a read error. The chain uses TRBV7-2 and TRBJ1-6, with unresolved D. CDR1 is SGHTA and CDR2 is FQGNSA in the germline V gene. The CDR3 consists of 16 residues. Here the CDR3 reads CASSLGRSSYNSPLHF. The CDR3 DNA reads TGTGCCAGCAGCTTAGGTCGGAGCTCCTATAATTCACCCCTCCATTTT.

This chain uses TRBV10-3 with TRBJ2-3, with D unresolved. This CDR3 contains 17 residues. The germline V gene encodes CDR1 ENHRY and CDR2 SYGVKD. The V end lost 0 bases, the J end lost 4 bases, and 17 bases lay between the germline ends. CDR3: CAISESRALGLADTQYF. CDR3 coding DNA: TGTGCCATCAGTGAGTCCCGGGCACTGGGGTTGGCAGATACGCAGTATTTT.

This chain links TRBV6-2 or TRBV6-3 with TRBJ2-3; D is undetermined. CDR3 size: 13 residues. The V gene's germline CDR1 is MNHEY and CDR2 SVGEGT. Trimming pared 5 bases from V and 3 bases from J, leaving 9 bases between. CDR3: CASSKVETDTQYF. CDR3 nucleotides: TGTGCCAGCAGTAAGGTAGAAACAGATACGCAGTATTTT.

The gene calls are TRBV24-1 and TRBJ2-1; TRBD2 agrees at 7 bases. V was clipped by 6 bases and J by 0 bases; unmatched bases: 4. This CDR3 is built from 15 residues. Germline lookup yields CDR1 KGHDR and CDR2 SFDVKD. CDR3 DNA sequence: TGTGCCACCAGTCCAGCGGGGAGCTCCTACAATGAGCAGTTCTTC. It specifies CATSPAGSSYNEQFF.

This chain connects TRBV4-3 to TRBJ2-1, with 7 bases fitting TRBD2. The CDR3 length is 16 residues. Losses at the gene ends were 0 bases for V and 6 bases for J; bases not matched to a gene: 8. CDR1 and CDR2 from the germline V gene are LGHNA and YSLEER. The CDR3 coding sequence is TGCGCCAGCAGCCAAGAGAGCGGGGTTGGCCGCAATGAGCAGTTCTTC. It translates to CASSQESGVGRNEQFF.

J is TRBJ2-7 and V is TRBV7-2, with 8 bases identical to TRBD2. J lost 3 bases, V lost 1 base, and 2 bases had no gene match. Germline assignment: CDR1 SGHTA and CDR2 FQGNSA. The CDR3 consists of 14 residues. The CDR3 region has the DNA TGTGCCAGCAGCTTAGGGGGGACTAGCTACGAGCAGTACTTC. The encoded protein is CASSLGGTSYEQYF. Combining the CDR3 with reference TRBV7-2 and TRBJ2-7 gives the whole variable domain GAGVSQSPSNKVTEKGKDVELRCDPISGHTALYWYRQSLGQGLEFLIYFQGNSAPDKSGLPSDRFSAERTGGSVSTLTIQRTQQEDSAVYLCASSLGGTSYEQYFGPGTRLTVT.

J is TRBJ2-4 and V is TRBV9, with D hard to call. Germline CDR1 reads SGDLS; CDR2 reads YYNGEE. V lost 0 bases and J 0 bases, leaving 10 bases between the germline ends. The CDR3 is 16 residues long. The CDR3 DNA reads as TGTGCCAGCAGCGTAGGGCCGAAACTAGCCAAAAACATTCAGTACTTC. It codes for CASSVGPKLAKNIQYF.

This clonotype was detected only once. The rearrangement links TRBV4-1 to TRBJ2-1; the D call may be TRBD1 or TRBD2 (5 bases each). CDR3 length: 16 residues. Germline V gene data show CDR1 as MGHRA and CDR2 as YSYEKL. The ends were cut back, 0 bases at V and 3 bases at J, with 12 bases in the middle. Here the CDR3 DNA reads TGCGCCAGCAGCCAAGATGACGGGACCATCTACAATGAGCAGTTCTTC. This encodes CASSQDDGTIYNEQFF.

On this clonotype itself: One junction end disagrees with the germline gene, perhaps due to a read error. This chain joins TRBV4-1 and TRBJ2-3; D unresolved. This CDR3 comprises 16 residues. CDR1 MGHRA and CDR2 YSYEKL come from the germline V gene. The CDR3 is CASSQVNLVSRDTQYF. CDR3 nucleotides: TGCGCCAGCAGCCAAGTGAATCTAGTCAGCAGAGATACGCAGTATTTT.

The sample holds a few counts of this clonotype. The V call is TRBV4-1, the J call TRBJ2-1; 10 nucleotides align to TRBD2. Per the germline V gene, CDR1 is MGHRA and CDR2 is YSYEKL. The trim removed 3 bases at V and 5 bases at J, leaving 4 bases unmatched. The CDR3 is made up of 15 amino acids. The CDR3 spells CASSQERGGNNEQFF. CDR3 sequence (DNA): TGCGCCAGCAGCCAGGAGCGGGGGGGCAACAATGAGCAGTTCTTC.

Here the CDR3 reads CASSLTGTSYEQYF. The CDR3 coding sequence is TGTGCCAGCAGCTTAACCGGGACTAGCTACGAGCAGTACTTC. The chain couples TRBV7-3 to TRBJ2-7; 8 nucleotides match TRBD2. Trimming removed 0 bases from V and 3 bases from J; junction bases left unmatched: 1. The CDR3 is 14 residues long. Germline V gene data show CDR1 as SGHTA and CDR2 as FQGTGA.

The V call is TRBV7-2, the J call TRBJ1-1, with unresolved D. V was shortened by 2 bases and J by 1 base, with 11 bases between the two germline ends. The CDR3 spans 15 residues. Germline V gives CDR1 SGHTA, CDR2 FQGNSA. The CDR3 region has the DNA TGTGCCAGCAGCTTAACTCTTGGGCCGAACACTGAAGCTTTCTTT. Amino acids: CASSLTLGPNTEAFF.

This clonotype was seen a handful of times. V is TRBV10-3 and J is TRBJ2-7; D is unresolved. The CDR3 has 16 residues. Per germline, CDR1 ENHRY and CDR2 SYGVKD. Trimming stripped 3 bases from V and 2 bases from J, with 17 bases between. The CDR3 DNA follows: TGTGCCATCAGTGACCCTCGAGAAGTGAGTCCCTACGAGCAGTACTTC. Its translation: CAISDPREVSPYEQYF.

This chain joins TRBV29-1 and TRBJ1-3; D not resolved. This CDR3 spans 12 amino acids. The germline gives CDR1 SQVTM, CDR2 ANQGSEA. Trimming cost V 6 bases and J 5 bases, with 11 bases left between them. In DNA form, the CDR3 reads TGCAGCGTCGAGAGCTTTAGAAACACCATATATTTT. Its translation is CSVESFRNTIYF.

The chain is built from TRBV24-1 and TRBJ2-3; no clear D gene. Trimming took 0 bases from V and 0 from J, leaving 6 bases between them. The CDR3 extends over 15 amino acids. Per germline, CDR1 KGHDR and CDR2 SFDVKD. DNA of the CDR3: TGTGCCACCAGTGATTTGAGGCATAGCACAGATACGCAGTATTTT. It codes for CATSDLRHSTDTQYF.

The gene calls are TRBV6-5 and TRBJ1-3; no clear D. The germline CDR1 and CDR2 sequences are MNHEY and SVGAGI. The CDR3 has 20 amino acids. Trimming took 0 bases from V and 0 from J, leaving 21 bases between them. DNA for the CDR3: TGTGCCAGCAGTTACTCGGCCCCCGGGCCCCTTTTCCCCTCTGGAAACACCATATATTTT. It is translated as CASSYSAPGPLFPSGNTIYF.

This clonotype was seen only once. The chain uses TRBV7-3 and TRBJ2-3; TRBD2 matches at 7 bases. CDR1 and CDR2 from the germline V gene are SGHTA and FQGTGA. Unmatched junction bases numbered 12, after V lost 3 bases and J lost 6 bases. This CDR3 contains 16 residues. The CDR3 loop is CASSLLAGPRADTQYF. CDR3 nucleotide sequence: TGTGCCAGCAGCTTGTTAGCGGGTCCTCGGGCGGATACGCAGTATTTT.

In its sample, this clonotype was seen a few times. V is TRBV5-1 and J is TRBJ2-1; D remains ambiguous. V was cut by 2 bases and J by 4 bases, with 10 bases left in between. Germline loops: CDR1 SGHRS, CDR2 YFSETQ. This CDR3 is 14 amino acids long. The CDR3 nucleotides read TGCGCCAGCAGCTTCGGCGACACGTACAATGAGCAGTTCTTC. It translates to CASSFGDTYNEQFF.

This sequence joins TRBV20-1 and TRBJ2-5; 7 nucleotides line up with TRBD2. CDR3 length equals 14 residues. Germline CDR1 reads DFQATT; CDR2 reads SNEGSKA (reference sequence). Trimming cost V 3 bases and J 1 base; bases outside gene matches: 5. The CDR3 here is CSARERDFQETQYF. In nucleotides, the CDR3 is TGCAGTGCTAGGGAGCGGGACTTCCAAGAGACCCAGTACTTC.

The chain couples TRBV10-2 to TRBJ2-7, with D possibly matching TRBD1 (5 bases). Germline V gene lookup returns CDR1 WSHSY and CDR2 SAAADI. This CDR3 region has 13 residues. Trimming cost V 2 bases and J 4 bases, with 9 bases left between them. The DNA for the CDR3 is TGCGCCAGCAGTGAGGGGGCCCTATACGAGCAGTACTTC. It specifies CASSEGALYEQYF.